This TCR beta chain stems from a study of technical replicates of blood from a few donors. The repertoire was sequenced with immunoSEQ multiplex PCR; TCRdb's copy has only in-frame clones and lacks some. This table has tens of thousands of clones, about 90% appearing once. Material: T cells isolated from PBMCs. The TCR sequence derives from a human donor in good health.

The CDR3 DNA sequence: TGTGCCAGCAGTTTTGGTGTCGCGCTGGAAAAACTGTTTTTT. It specifies CASSFGVALEKLFF. The chain recombines TRBV28 with TRBJ1-4; D unclear. Germline loops: CDR1 MDHEN, CDR2 SYDVKM. The V and J ends lost 3 bases and 8 bases respectively, with 13 bases between them. This CDR3 contains 14 residues.